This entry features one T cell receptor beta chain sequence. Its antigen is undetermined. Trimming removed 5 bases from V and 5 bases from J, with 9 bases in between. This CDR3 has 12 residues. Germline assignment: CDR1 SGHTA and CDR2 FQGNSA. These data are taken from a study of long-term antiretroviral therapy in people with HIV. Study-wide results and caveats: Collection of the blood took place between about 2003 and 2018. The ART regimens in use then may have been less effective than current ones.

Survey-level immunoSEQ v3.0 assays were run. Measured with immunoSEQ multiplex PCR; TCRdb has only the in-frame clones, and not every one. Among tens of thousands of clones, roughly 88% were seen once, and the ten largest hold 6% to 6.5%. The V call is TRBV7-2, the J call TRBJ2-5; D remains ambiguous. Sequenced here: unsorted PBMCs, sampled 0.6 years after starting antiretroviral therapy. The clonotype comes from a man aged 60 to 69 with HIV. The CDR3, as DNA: TGTGCCAGCAGCCAGACCATGGAGACCCAGTACTTC. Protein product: CASSQTMETQYF.